This entry features one TCR beta chain sequence. The sample is drawn from a study of blood T cell repertoires in COVID-19. TCRdb's copy holds only in-frame clones and misses some; the assay was immunoSEQ multiplex PCR. The profile shows about 280,000 clones, roughly 90% of them singletons. Participants were aged about 18 to 100 years from 24 US areas. CDR3 length: 13 residues. Germline V gene sequence: CDR1 MNHEY, CDR2 SMNVEV (reference sequence). V gave up 3 bases and J gave up 4 bases, with 7 bases separating them. This TCR was sampled from a man aged 35 to 55 who had been exposed to COVID-19. Sequences were obtained from PBMCs or T cells enriched from blood (not recorded which). The V gene is TRBV27, the J gene TRBJ2-1, with TRBD2 as a possible D gene (5 bases). CDR3 sequence (DNA): TGTGCCAGCAGTTTTGGCGGGTACAATGAGCAGTTCTTC. It translates to CASSFGGYNEQFF.